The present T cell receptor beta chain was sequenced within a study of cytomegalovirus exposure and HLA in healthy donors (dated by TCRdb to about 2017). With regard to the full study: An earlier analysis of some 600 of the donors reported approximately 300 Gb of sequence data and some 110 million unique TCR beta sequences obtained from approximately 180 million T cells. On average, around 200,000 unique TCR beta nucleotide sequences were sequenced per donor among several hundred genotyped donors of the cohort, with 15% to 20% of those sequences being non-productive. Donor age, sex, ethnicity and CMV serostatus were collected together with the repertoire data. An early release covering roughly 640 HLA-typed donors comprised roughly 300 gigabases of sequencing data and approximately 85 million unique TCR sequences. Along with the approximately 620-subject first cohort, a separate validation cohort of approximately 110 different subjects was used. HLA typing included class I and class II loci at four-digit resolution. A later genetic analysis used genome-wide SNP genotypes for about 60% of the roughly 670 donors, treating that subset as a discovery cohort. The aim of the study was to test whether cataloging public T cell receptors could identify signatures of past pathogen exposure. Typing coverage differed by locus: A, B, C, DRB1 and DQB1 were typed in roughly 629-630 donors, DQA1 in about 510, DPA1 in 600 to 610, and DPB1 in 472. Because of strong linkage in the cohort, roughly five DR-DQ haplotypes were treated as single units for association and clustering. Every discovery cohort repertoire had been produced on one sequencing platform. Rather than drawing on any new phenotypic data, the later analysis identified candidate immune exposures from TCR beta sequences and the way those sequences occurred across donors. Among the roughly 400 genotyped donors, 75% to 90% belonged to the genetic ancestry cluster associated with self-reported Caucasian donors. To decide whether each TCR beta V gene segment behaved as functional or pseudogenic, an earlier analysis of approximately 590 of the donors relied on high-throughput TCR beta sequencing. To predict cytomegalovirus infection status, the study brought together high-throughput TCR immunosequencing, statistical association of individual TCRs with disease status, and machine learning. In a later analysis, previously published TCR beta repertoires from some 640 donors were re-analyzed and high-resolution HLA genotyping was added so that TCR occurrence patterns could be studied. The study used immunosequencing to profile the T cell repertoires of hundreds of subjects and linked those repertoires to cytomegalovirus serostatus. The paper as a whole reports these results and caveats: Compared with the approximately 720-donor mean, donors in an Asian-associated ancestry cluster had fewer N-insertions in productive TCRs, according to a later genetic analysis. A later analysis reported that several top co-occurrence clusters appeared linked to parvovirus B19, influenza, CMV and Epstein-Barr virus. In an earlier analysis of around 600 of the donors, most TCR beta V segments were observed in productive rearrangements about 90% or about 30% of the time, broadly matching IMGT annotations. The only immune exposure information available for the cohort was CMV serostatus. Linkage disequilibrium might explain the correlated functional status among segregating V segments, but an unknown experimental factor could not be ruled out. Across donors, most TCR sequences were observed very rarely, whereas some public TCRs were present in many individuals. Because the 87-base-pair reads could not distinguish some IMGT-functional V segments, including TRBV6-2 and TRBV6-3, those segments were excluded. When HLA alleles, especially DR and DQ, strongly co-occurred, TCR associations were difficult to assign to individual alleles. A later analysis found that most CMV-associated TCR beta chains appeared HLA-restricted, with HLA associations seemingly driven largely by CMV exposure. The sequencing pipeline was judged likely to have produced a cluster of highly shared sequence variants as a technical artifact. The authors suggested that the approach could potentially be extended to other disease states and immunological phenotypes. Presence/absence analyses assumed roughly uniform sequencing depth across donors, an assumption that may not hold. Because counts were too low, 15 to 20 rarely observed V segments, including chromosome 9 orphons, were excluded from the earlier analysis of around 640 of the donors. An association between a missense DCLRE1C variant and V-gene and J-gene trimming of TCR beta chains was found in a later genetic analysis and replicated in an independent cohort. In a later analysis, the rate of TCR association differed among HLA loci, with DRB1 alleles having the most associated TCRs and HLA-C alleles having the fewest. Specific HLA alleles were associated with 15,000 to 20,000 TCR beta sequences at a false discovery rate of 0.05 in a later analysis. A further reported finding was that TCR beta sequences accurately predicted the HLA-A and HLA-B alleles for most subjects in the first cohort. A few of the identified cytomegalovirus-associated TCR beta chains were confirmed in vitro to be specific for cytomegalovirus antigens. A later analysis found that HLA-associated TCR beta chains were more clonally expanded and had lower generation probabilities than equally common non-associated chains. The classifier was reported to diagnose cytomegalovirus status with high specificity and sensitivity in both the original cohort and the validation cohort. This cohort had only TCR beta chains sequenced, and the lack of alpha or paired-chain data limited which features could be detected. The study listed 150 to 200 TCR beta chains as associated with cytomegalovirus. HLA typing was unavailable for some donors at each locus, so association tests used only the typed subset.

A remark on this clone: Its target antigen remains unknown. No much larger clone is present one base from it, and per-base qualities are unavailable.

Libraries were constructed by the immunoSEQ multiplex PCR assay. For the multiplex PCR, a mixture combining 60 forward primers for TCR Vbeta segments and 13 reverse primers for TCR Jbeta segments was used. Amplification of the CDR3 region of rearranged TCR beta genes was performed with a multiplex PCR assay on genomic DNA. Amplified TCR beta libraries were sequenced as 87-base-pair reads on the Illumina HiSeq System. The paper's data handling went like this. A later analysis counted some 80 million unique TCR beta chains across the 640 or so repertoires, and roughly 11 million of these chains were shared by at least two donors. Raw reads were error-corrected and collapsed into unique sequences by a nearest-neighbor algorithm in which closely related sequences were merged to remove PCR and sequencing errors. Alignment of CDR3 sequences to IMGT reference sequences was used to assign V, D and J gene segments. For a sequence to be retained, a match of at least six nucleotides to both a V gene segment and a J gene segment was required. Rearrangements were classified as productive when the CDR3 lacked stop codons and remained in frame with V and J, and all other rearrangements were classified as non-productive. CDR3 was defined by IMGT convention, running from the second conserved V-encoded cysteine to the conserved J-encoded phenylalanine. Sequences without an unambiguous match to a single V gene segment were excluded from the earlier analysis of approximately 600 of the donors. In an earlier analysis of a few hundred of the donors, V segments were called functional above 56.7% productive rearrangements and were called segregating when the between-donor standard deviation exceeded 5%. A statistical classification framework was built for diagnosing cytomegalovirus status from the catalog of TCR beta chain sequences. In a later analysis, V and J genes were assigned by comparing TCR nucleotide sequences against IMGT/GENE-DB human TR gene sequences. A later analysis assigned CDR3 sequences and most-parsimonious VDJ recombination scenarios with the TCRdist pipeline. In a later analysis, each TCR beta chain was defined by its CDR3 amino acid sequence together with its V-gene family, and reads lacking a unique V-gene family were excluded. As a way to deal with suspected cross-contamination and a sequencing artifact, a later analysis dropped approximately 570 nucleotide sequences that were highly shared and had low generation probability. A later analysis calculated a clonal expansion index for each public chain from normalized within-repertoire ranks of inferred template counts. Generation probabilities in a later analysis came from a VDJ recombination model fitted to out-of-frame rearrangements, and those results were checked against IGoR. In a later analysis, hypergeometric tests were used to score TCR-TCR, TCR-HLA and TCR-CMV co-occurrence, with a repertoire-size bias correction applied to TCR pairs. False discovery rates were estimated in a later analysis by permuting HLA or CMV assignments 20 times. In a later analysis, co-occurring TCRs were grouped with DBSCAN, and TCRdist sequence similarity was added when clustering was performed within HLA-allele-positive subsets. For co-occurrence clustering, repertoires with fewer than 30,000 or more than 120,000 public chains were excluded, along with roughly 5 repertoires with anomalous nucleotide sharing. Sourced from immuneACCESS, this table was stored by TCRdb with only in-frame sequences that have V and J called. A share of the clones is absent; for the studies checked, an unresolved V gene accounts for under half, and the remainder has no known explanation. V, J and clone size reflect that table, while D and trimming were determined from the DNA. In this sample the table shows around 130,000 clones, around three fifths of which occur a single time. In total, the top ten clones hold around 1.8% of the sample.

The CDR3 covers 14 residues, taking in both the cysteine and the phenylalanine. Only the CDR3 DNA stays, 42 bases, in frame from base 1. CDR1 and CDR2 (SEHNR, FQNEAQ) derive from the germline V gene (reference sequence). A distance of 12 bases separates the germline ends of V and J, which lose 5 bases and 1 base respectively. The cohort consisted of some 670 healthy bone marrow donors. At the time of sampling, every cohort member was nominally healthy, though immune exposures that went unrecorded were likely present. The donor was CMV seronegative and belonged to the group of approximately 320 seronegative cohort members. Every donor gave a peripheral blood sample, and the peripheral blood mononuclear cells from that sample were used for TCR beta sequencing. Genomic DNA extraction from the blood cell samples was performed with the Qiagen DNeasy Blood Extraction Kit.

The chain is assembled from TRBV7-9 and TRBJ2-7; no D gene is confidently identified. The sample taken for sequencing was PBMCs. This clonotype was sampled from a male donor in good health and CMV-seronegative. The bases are TGTGCCAGCAGCCCCACGCTCAGTTCCTACGAGCAGTACTTC. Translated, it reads CASSPTLSSYEQYF.